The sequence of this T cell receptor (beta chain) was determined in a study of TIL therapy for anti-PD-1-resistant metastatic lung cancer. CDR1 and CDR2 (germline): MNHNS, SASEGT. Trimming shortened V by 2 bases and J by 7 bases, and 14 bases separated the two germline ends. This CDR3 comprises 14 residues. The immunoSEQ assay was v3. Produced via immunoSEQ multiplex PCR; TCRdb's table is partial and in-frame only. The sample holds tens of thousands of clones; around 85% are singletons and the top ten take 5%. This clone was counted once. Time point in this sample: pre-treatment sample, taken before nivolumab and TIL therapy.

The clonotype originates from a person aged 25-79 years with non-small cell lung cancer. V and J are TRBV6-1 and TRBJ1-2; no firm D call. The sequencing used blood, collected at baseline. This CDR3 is CASSEIRTAFGYTF. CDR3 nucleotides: TGTGCCAGCAGTGAAATTAGGACGGCCTTTGGCTACACCTTC.